The clone carrying this TCR beta chain occurred once. TCRdb keeps only in-frame clones here, not all; method: immunoSEQ multiplex PCR. The sample contains a few hundred thousand clones, 85% to 95% of which appear only once. The data were obtained in a study of cytomegalovirus exposure and HLA in healthy donors. The wider study: The use of the same platform for the 100 to 150 validation repertoires and the roughly 680 first-cohort repertoires was reported by a later analysis.

The V segment lost 2 bases and the J segment 3 bases; nucleotides outside the gene matches: 4. The length of the CDR3 is 15 residues. CDR1 is MNHEY, CDR2 SMNVEV, per germline (reference sequence). The chain combines TRBV27 with TRBJ2-7, with 10 bases aligning to TRBD1. Sequenced sample: PBMCs. The sequence was obtained from a woman younger than 30 in good health and CMV-seronegative. The CDR3 DNA follows: TGTGCCAGCAGTTTAAGGGGACAGGGGATCTACGAGCAGTACTTC. Amino acids: CASSLRGQGIYEQYF.